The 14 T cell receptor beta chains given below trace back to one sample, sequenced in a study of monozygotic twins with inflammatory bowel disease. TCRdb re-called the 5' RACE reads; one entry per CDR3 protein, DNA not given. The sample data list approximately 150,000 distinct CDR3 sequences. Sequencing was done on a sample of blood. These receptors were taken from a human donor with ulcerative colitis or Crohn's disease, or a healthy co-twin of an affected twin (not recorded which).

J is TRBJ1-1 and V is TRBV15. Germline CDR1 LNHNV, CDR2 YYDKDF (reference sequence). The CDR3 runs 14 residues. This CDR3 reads CATSSGWGNTEAFF.

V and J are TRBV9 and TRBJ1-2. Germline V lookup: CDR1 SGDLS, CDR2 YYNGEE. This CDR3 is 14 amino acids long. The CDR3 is CASSVARDNYGYTF.

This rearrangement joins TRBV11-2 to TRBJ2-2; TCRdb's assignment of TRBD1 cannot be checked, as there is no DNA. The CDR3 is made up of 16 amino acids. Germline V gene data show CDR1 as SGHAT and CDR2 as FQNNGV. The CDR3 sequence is CASSLIRGAGAGELFF.

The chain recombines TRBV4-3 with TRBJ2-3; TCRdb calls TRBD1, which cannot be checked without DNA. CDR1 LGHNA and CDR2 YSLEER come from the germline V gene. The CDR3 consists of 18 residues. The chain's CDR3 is CASSQEWGRGGIPDTQYF.

CDR3 sequence reads: CASSWGQWNTGELFF. The chain carries TRBV7-8 and TRBJ2-2; lacking DNA, the TRBD1 call made by TCRdb goes unchecked. The CDR3 length is 15 residues. In germline, CDR1 is SGHVS, CDR2 FQNEAQ.

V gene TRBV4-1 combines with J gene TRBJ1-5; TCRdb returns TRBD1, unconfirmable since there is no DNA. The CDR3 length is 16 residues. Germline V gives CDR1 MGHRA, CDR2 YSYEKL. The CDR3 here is CASSQGYRDRGGVKHF.

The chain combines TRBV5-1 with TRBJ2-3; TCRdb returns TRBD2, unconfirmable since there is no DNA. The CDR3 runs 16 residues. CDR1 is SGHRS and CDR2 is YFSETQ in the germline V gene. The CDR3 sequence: CASSPGTSGSADTQYF.

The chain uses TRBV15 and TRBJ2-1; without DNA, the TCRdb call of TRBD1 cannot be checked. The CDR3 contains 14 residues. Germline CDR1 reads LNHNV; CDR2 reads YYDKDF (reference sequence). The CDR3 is CATSRDRAGDEQFF.

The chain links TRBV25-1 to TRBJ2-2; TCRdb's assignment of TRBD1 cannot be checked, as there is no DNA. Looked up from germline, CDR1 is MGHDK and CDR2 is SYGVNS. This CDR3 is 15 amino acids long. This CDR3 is CASSRQGANTGELFF.

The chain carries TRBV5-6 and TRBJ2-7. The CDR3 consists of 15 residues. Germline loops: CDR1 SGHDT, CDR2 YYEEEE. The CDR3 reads CASSKAGLGADEQYF.

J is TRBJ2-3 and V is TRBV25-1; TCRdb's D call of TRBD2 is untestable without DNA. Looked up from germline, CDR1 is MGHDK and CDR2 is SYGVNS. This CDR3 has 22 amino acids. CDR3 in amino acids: CASSSPGLAGGPSHPSTDTQYF.

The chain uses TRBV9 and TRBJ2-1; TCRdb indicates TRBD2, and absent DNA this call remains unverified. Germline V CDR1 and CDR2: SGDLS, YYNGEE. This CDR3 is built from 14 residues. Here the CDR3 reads CASSTSGRVDEQFF.

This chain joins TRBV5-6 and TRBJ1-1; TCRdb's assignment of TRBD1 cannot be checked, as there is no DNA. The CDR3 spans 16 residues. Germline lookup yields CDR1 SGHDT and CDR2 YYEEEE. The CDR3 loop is CASSWGQGAMNTEAFF.

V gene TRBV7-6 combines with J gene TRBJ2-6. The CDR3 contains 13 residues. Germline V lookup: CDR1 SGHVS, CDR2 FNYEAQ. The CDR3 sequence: CASREAGANVLTF.